These 24 T cell receptor beta chains share one sample of origin, sequenced in a study of shared clonotypes between healthy human individuals. Profiling relied on immunoSEQ multiplex PCR, and the TCRdb table lists in-frame clones only, not all of them. The sample holds hundreds of thousands of clones; 97% are singletons and the top ten take less than 0.065%. The sequenced sample was naive CD4+ T cells sorted from blood. The sample's subset: CD45RA+ positively selected. These receptors were collected from a woman in her 30s in good health.

The chain recombines TRBV7-9 with TRBJ2-3; 9 bases fit TRBD1. The germline V gene encodes CDR1 SEHNR and CDR2 FQNEAQ (reference sequence). The CDR3 consists of 16 residues. V gave up 5 bases and J gave up 4 bases; unmatched junction bases: 10. The CDR3 DNA follows: TGTGCCAGCAGCGCTACAGGGGGCGCAGGTTCAGATACGCAGTATTTT. Translated: CASSATGGAGSDTQYF.

The chain combines TRBV6-1 with TRBJ1-2; no definite D call. Germline CDR1 reads MNHNS; CDR2 reads SASEGT. The CDR3 runs to 14 residues. Trimming pared 2 bases from V and 9 bases from J, leaving 16 bases between. This chain's CDR3 is CASSEHSQTGSYTF. CDR3 sequence (DNA): TGTGCCAGCAGTGAACACAGTCAAACGGGTAGCTACACCTTC.

The chain is built from TRBV7-3 and TRBJ2-3; TRBD2 matches at 11 bases. From germline, CDR1 is SGHTA and CDR2 FQGTGA. The CDR3 runs to 15 residues. The ends lost 5 bases at V and 4 bases at J; junction bases unmatched: 5. DNA of the CDR3: TGTGCCAGCAGCCCAGGGACTAGCGGATCAGATACGCAGTATTTT. Its protein is CASSPGTSGSDTQYF.

The DNA for the CDR3 is TGCGCCAGCAGCCGCTCCGACAGGGGTTACGCAGATACGCAGTATTTT. Amino acids: CASSRSDRGYADTQYF. This sequence joins TRBV5-1 and TRBJ2-3, with 8 positions matching TRBD1. The CDR3 has 16 residues. The V and J ends lost 4 bases and 4 bases, in that order; junction bases with no gene match: 11. The germline gives CDR1 SGHRS, CDR2 YFSETQ. Full variable domain (missing parts from reference TRBV5-1 and TRBJ2-3): KAGVTQTPRYLIKTRGQQVTLSCSPISGHRSVSWYQQTPGQGLQFLFEYFSETQRNKGNFPGRFSGRQFSNSRSEMNVSTLELGDSALYLCASSRSDRGYADTQYFGPGTRLTVL.

The V call is TRBV4-1, the J call TRBJ2-5; 9 bases map to TRBD2. The last part of the DNA fits TRBJ2-7 better; the J call may be wrong. Germline CDR1 is MGHRA and CDR2 is YSYEKL. This CDR3 spans 16 amino acids. The CDR3 is CASSQDPSGTSYEQYF. CDR3 in DNA: TGCGCCAGCAGCCAAGATCCTAGCGGGACGTCCTACGAGCAGTACTTC.

The J gene is TRBJ2-3, the V gene TRBV9; unclear D gene. This CDR3 has 14 residues. Germline V gene lookup returns CDR1 SGDLS and CDR2 YYNGEE. The V end was cut by 0 bases, the J end by 0 bases, with 5 bases between. The chain's CDR3 is CASSVEFSTDTQYF. Here the CDR3 DNA reads TGTGCCAGCAGCGTAGAGTTTAGCACAGATACGCAGTATTTT.

The chain couples TRBV7-7 to TRBJ1-2; 8 nucleotides align to TRBD1. J gave up 6 bases and V 5 bases, and 2 bases lay outside the gene matches. The CDR3 is 12 amino acids. Germline CDR1 is SSHAT and CDR2 is FNYEAQ (reference sequence). The CDR3 DNA follows: TGTGCCAGCAGCGGACAGGGAAATGGCTACACCTTC. Protein product: CASSGQGNGYTF. The variable domain in full, with the rest retrieved from reference TRBV7-7 and TRBJ1-2, is GAGVSQSPRYKVTKRGQDVTLRCDPISSHATLYWYQQALGQGPEFLTYFNYEAQPDKSGLPSDRFSAERPEGSISTLTIQRTEQRDSAMYRCASSGQGNGYTFGSGTRLTVV.

This chain connects TRBV6-1 to TRBJ1-5, with 8 bases lining up with TRBD1. Trimming cost V 3 bases and J 7 bases; bases outside gene matches: 14. From germline, CDR1 is MNHNS and CDR2 SASEGT. CDR3 length: 17 residues. The CDR3 here is CASSEWGQALSRQPQHF. Here the CDR3 DNA reads TGTGCCAGCAGTGAGTGGGGACAGGCCTTATCCCGGCAGCCCCAGCATTTT.

The chain carries TRBV12-5 and TRBJ2-1; D ambiguous. This CDR3 comprises 15 residues. The germline V gene encodes CDR1 LGHNT and CDR2 FRNRAP. V lost 4 bases and J lost 0, with 10 bases in between. This CDR3 is CASGSGSNSYNEQFF. Here the CDR3 DNA reads TGTGCTAGTGGTTCCGGCAGCAACTCCTACAATGAGCAGTTCTTC.

The rearrangement links TRBV10-3 to TRBJ1-1, with 7 bases fitting TRBD1. Germline V lookup: CDR1 ENHRY, CDR2 SYGVKD. V lost 0 bases and J lost 1; bases outside the gene matches: 2. The length of the CDR3 is 15 residues. CDR3 residues: CAISESTGRNTEAFF. CDR3 coding DNA: TGTGCCATCAGTGAGTCGACAGGGCGGAACACTGAAGCTTTCTTT.

This sequence joins TRBV18 and TRBJ2-2; the D is unclear. Trimming took off 4 bases at V and 3 bases at J, with 24 bases between the two ends. Germline values: CDR1 KGHSH, CDR2 LQKENI. The CDR3 sequence is 19 residues long. This CDR3 is CASSLFGLSRRSYTGELFF. In nucleotides, the CDR3 is TGTGCCAGCTCACTATTTGGGCTTTCACGCCGCTCGTACACCGGGGAGCTGTTTTTT.

The V call is TRBV28, the J call TRBJ2-7; tentative D call: TRBD2 (5 bases). Germline V lookup: CDR1 MDHEN, CDR2 SYDVKM. This CDR3 has 11 residues. V lost 4 bases and J 6 bases, leaving 7 bases between the germline ends. The CDR3: CASSSSFEQYF. DNA of the CDR3: TGTGCCAGCAGTTCTAGCTTCGAGCAGTACTTC.

V and J are TRBV29-1 and TRBJ1-6, with D maybe TRBD1 (6 bases). Germline V gene sequence: CDR1 SQVTM, CDR2 ANQGSEA. With 7 bases removed from V and 7 bases from J, the gap between germline ends came to 20 bases. This CDR3 region has 15 residues. The CDR3 DNA reads as TGCAGCGCTAAGTTTGGGGGCGGGGGAAATTCACCCCTCCACTTT. Encoded protein: CSAKFGGGGNSPLHF. The whole variable domain, filled in from reference TRBV29-1 and TRBJ1-6, reads SAVISQKPSRDICQRGTSLTIQCQVDSQVTMMFWYRQQPGQSLTLIATANQGSEATYESGFVIDKFPISRPNLTFSTLTVSNMSPEDSSIYLCSAKFGGGGNSPLHFGNGTRLTVT.

This chain joins TRBV29-1 and TRBJ1-1; D unclear. The CDR3 sequence is 12 residues long. The germline V and J ends were trimmed by 3 bases and 2 bases, with 7 bases remaining between them. Germline CDR1 SQVTM, CDR2 ANQGSEA. The CDR3 sequence: CSVDLINTEAFF. CDR3 sequence (DNA): TGCAGCGTTGATCTGATTAACACTGAAGCTTTCTTT.

V and J are TRBV15 and TRBJ2-3; D unclear. The germline V and J ends were trimmed by 2 bases and 5 bases, with 14 bases remaining between them. The CDR3 totals 15 residues. The germline CDR1 and CDR2 sequences are LNHNV and YYDKDF (reference sequence). DNA for the CDR3: TGTGCCACCAGCAGACGATTCAGTCGGCTAGATACGCAGTATTTT. It translates to CATSRRFSRLDTQYF.

V gene TRBV6-6 combines with J gene TRBJ2-3; maybe TRBD1 (6 bases). V dropped 0 bases and J dropped 1 base, with 8 bases sitting between them. Germline CDR1 is MNHNY and CDR2 is SVGAGI (reference sequence). The length of the CDR3 is 15 residues. CDR3 DNA sequence: TGTGCCAGCAGTTACTCATACAGGGGCACAGATACGCAGTATTTT. This translates into CASSYSYRGTDTQYF.

V gene TRBV27 combines with J gene TRBJ1-5; D uncertain. Germline CDR1 reads MNHEY; CDR2 reads SMNVEV (reference sequence). There are 14 residues in the CDR3. The germline V and J ends were trimmed by 8 bases and 0 bases, with 11 bases remaining between them. The DNA for the CDR3 is TGTGCCAGCCGATACAGTAATAGCAATCAGCCCCAGCATTTT. Encoded protein: CASRYSNSNQPQHF.

V usage is TRBV7-2 and J usage is TRBJ1-5; D might be TRBD1 (6 bases). V was shortened by 3 bases and J by 3 bases, with 12 bases between the two germline ends. This CDR3 is 15 amino acids long. Germline V gene data show CDR1 as SGHTA and CDR2 as FQGNSA. CDR3 protein: CASSFPDSPNQPQHF. CDR3 coding DNA: TGTGCCAGCAGCTTTCCGGACAGTCCCAATCAGCCCCAGCATTTT. Full variable domain (rest looked up from reference TRBV7-2 and TRBJ1-5): GAGVSQSPSNKVTEKGKDVELRCDPISGHTALYWYRQSLGQGLEFLIYFQGNSAPDKSGLPSDRFSAERTGGSVSTLTIQRTQQEDSAVYLCASSFPDSPNQPQHFGDGTRLSIL.

The chain's CDR3 is CASSEWGSNTGELFF. In DNA form, the CDR3 reads TGTGCCAGCAGTGAATGGGGATCGAACACCGGGGAGCTGTTTTTT. This chain uses TRBV2 with TRBJ2-2; unclear D gene. Germline V gives CDR1 SNHLY, CDR2 FYNNEI. Between the trimmed V and J ends, which lost 2 bases and 0 bases, there was a span of 7 bases. The CDR3 loop spans 15 amino acids. The variable domain in full, completed from reference TRBV2 and TRBJ2-2, reads EPEVTQTPSHQVTQMGQEVILRCVPISNHLYFYWYRQILGQKVEFLVSFYNNEISEKSEIFDDQFSVERPDGSNFTLKIRSTKLEDSAMYFCASSEWGSNTGELFFGEGSRLTVL.

The CDR3 protein is CASTLAGEIDTQYF. CDR3 DNA sequence: TGTGCCAGCACTTTAGCGGGAGAGATAGATACGCAGTATTTT. The chain carries TRBV6-1 and TRBJ2-3, with 9 positions matching TRBD2. Germline CDR1 and CDR2: MNHNS and SASEGT. This CDR3 contains 14 residues. V shed 7 bases, J shed 5 bases, and the junction held 7 bases outside the gene matches.

V usage is TRBV18 and J usage is TRBJ2-7; 15 nucleotides match TRBD2. This CDR3 spans 15 amino acids. Trimming removed 3 bases from V and 6 bases from J; junction bases left unmatched: 3. Germline CDR1 and CDR2: KGHSH and LQKENI. CDR3: CASSPGLAGGTEQYF. CDR3 DNA sequence: TGTGCCAGCTCACCCGGACTAGCGGGAGGGACCGAGCAGTACTTC.

The chain combines TRBV28 with TRBJ1-5; a possible D gene is TRBD1 (5 bases). V dropped 5 bases and J dropped 4 bases, with 18 bases sitting between them. Looked up from germline, CDR1 is MDHEN and CDR2 is SYDVKM. This CDR3 comprises 16 residues. The CDR3 sequence: CASSLPGPGGNQPQHF. DNA for the CDR3: TGTGCCAGCAGTCTCCCGGGCCCGGGGGGGAATCAGCCCCAGCATTTT.

With regard to this clone: Additional DNA sequences in this sample encode the identical CDR3. V and J are TRBV5-1 and TRBJ1-4, with D maybe TRBD1 (6 bases). V gave up 0 bases and J gave up 8 bases, with 8 bases separating them. This CDR3 comprises 13 residues. Germline V gene lookup returns CDR1 SGHRS and CDR2 YFSETQ. Written as DNA, the CDR3 is TGCGCCAGCAGCTTGGACAGGGCAGAAAAACTGTTTTTT. Protein: CASSLDRAEKLFF.

The chain joins TRBV28 to TRBJ1-1; 8 bases fit TRBD1. There are 15 residues in the CDR3. Germline V gene data show CDR1 as MDHEN and CDR2 as SYDVKM. The V gene end was trimmed by 4 bases and the J gene end by 1 base; junction bases not matched to a gene: 5. The CDR3 reads CASSYVGQANTEAFF. As DNA, the CDR3 is TGTGCCAGCAGTTACGTGGGACAGGCGAACACTGAAGCTTTCTTT.